This TCR beta chain emerged from a study of cytomegalovirus exposure and HLA in healthy donors. Germline lookup yields CDR1 SEHNR and CDR2 FQNEAQ (reference sequence). This CDR3 is built from 12 residues. V was pared by 11 bases and J by 2 bases, with 13 bases between. Measured with immunoSEQ multiplex PCR; TCRdb has only the in-frame clones, and not every one. This table has about 140,000 clones, 82% appearing once. The V call is TRBV7-9, the J call TRBJ2-7; the D gene is possibly TRBD2 (6 bases). This clonotype originated in a man aged 30-40 years in good health and CMV-seropositive. Sequenced material: PBMCs. The CDR3 reads CALGGIPYEQYF. CDR3 DNA: TGTGCCCTTGGGGGGATTCCCTACGAGCAGTACTTC. Full variable domain (missing parts from reference TRBV7-9 and TRBJ2-7): DTGVSQNPRHKITKRGQNVTFRCDPISEHNRLYWYRQTLGQGPEFLTYFQNEAQLEKSRLLSDRFSAERPKGSFSTLEIQRTEQGDSAMYLCALGGIPYEQYFGPGTRLTVT.